The 13 T cell receptor beta chains below were found in one sample sequenced in a study of T cell responses to AZD1222 COVID-19 vaccine (dated by TCRdb to about 2021). Library preparation employed the immunoSEQ multiplex PCR assay. TCRdb carries this immuneACCESS record with in-frame sequences only. Its versions omit some clonotypes, under half of them owing to an unresolved V gene in the studies checked, with the rest unexplained. Counted in this sample were 120,000 or so clones; 70% to 85% of them appeared once. The ten largest clones add up to 5% to 7% of the sample. Interpreted using the paper, the time point label stands for: baseline before first vaccination. Here the sequenced sample was peripheral blood, taken on day 0 of AZD1222 vaccination. The source is an adult in good health.

This chain joins TRBV3-1 (or the pseudogene TRBV3-2) and TRBJ2-1, with 12 bases that match TRBD2. Germline CDR1 LGHDT, CDR2 YNNKEL (reference sequence). Trimming at V came to 1 base and at J to 9 bases, leaving 7 bases not matched to a gene. The CDR3 runs 16 residues. The DNA for the CDR3 is TGTGCCAGCAGCCAAGGACTAGCGGGGGTAGGTGGTGAGCAGTTCTTC. The encoded protein is CASSQGLAGVGGEQFF.

The chain is built from TRBV4-2 and TRBJ2-1, with D uncertain. Germline V gene lookup returns CDR1 LGHNA and CDR2 YNFKEQ. V lost 0 bases, J lost 0 bases, and 6 bases lay in between. The CDR3 runs to 15 residues. The CDR3 nucleotides are TGTGCCAGCAGCCAAGAGGGTGGCTCCTACAATGAGCAGTTCTTC. It translates to CASSQEGGSYNEQFF.

The chain employs TRBV5-4 and TRBJ1-5; 7 bases align to TRBD1. The CDR3 runs to 13 residues. Germline assignment: CDR1 SGHNT and CDR2 YYREEE (reference sequence). J was trimmed by 5 bases and V by 4 bases; bases with no gene match: 3. DNA for the CDR3: TGTGCCAGCAGCCTGGGGACAGATCAGCCCCAGCATTTT. It codes for CASSLGTDQPQHF. Full variable domain (remainder filled in from reference TRBV5-4 and TRBJ1-5): ETGVTQSPTHLIKTRGQQVTLRCSSQSGHNTVSWYQQALGQGPQFIFQYYREEENGRGNFPPRFSGLQFPNYSSELNVNALELDDSALYLCASSLGTDQPQHFGDGTRLSIL.

This sequence joins TRBV7-9 and TRBJ1-4; no reliable D call. This CDR3 has 15 residues. The germline CDR1 and CDR2 sequences are SEHNR and FQNEAQ (reference sequence). V lost 2 bases and J 4 bases, leaving 11 bases between the germline ends. CDR3 protein: CASSLYWGVNEKLFF. The CDR3 DNA sequence: TGTGCCAGCAGCTTATACTGGGGAGTTAATGAAAAACTGTTTTTT. The complete variable domain, with remaining parts taken from reference TRBV7-9 and TRBJ1-4, reads DTGVSQNPRHKITKRGQNVTFRCDPISEHNRLYWYRQTLGQGPEFLTYFQNEAQLEKSRLLSDRFSAERPKGSFSTLEIQRTEQGDSAMYLCASSLYWGVNEKLFFGSGTQLSVL.

The chain is built from TRBV9 and TRBJ1-4; maybe TRBD1 (5 bases). The CDR3 runs to 12 residues. Between the trimmed V and J ends, which lost 2 bases and 12 bases, there was a span of 11 bases. CDR1 and CDR2 (germline): SGDLS, YYNGEE. The CDR3 spells CASSVFGGELFF. CDR3 sequence (DNA): TGTGCCAGCAGCGTCTTTGGGGGGGAACTGTTTTTT. Full variable domain (outside the CDR3, taken from reference TRBV9 and TRBJ1-4): DSGVTQTPKHLITATGQRVTLRCSPRSGDLSVYWYQQSLDQGLQFLIQYYNGEERAKGNILERFSAQQFPDLHSELNLSSLELGDSALYFCASSVFGGELFFGSGTQLSVL.

The chain is built from TRBV4-1 and TRBJ2-7, with D possibly TRBD1 on 6 matching bases. Germline CDR1 MGHRA, CDR2 YSYEKL. V was trimmed by 6 bases and J by 2 bases, leaving 17 bases between them. This CDR3 is 15 amino acids long. CDR3 nucleotide sequence: TGCGCCAGCAGTCCCCGGGACACCGGAACCTACGAGCAGTACTTC. It translates to CASSPRDTGTYEQYF.

The CDR3 DNA is TGCAGTGCTCGCCTATACGAGCAGTACTTC. Its translation is CSARLYEQYF. The chain joins TRBV20-1 to TRBJ2-7; D gene uncertain. CDR1 DFQATT and CDR2 SNEGSKA come from the germline V gene (reference sequence). The CDR3 loop spans 10 amino acids. V was shortened by 5 bases and J by 4 bases, with 6 bases between the two germline ends.

This clone showed up just once. CDR3 DNA sequence: TGTGCCACCGCTGGGACGTCGGCCTCTGGAAACACCATATATTTT. The encoded protein is CATAGTSASGNTIYF. V and J are TRBV6-5 and TRBJ1-3; D is possibly TRBD1 (5 bases). Germline assignment: CDR1 MNHEY and CDR2 SVGAGI. Trimming removed 10 bases from V and 0 bases from J, with 16 bases in between. The CDR3 totals 15 residues.

This clone was found once. The chain uses TRBV28 and TRBJ2-7, with TRBD2 matching over 7 bases. The germline V gene encodes CDR1 MDHEN and CDR2 SYDVKM. The junction had 14 bases not matched to a gene; V was cut back by 6 bases and J by 0 bases. The CDR3 extends over 17 amino acids. The CDR3 DNA sequence: TGTGCCAGCAGCCCCCTGGGTAGCGGGCCCAGCTCCTACGAGCAGTACTTC. Encoded protein: CASSPLGSGPSSYEQYF. Looking up the rest from reference TRBV28 and TRBJ2-7 gives the full variable domain: DVKVTQSSRYLVKRTGEKVFLECVQDMDHENMFWYRQDPGLGLRLIYFSYDVKMKEKGDIPEGYSVSREKKERFSLILESASTNQTSMYLCASSPLGSGPSSYEQYFGPGTRLTVT.

Only a few counts were recorded for this clone. The gene calls are TRBV29-1 and TRBJ1-5; TRBD1 is a possible D gene (5 bases). Germline V gene data show CDR1 as SQVTM and CDR2 as ANQGSEA. V lost 5 bases and J 4 bases, leaving 12 bases between the germline ends. This CDR3 region has 13 residues. CDR3 bases: TGCAGCGTTTGTGACAGTCTTAATCAGCCCCAGCATTTT. It is translated as CSVCDSLNQPQHF.

The chain joins TRBV30 to TRBJ1-1, with D uncertain. V was clipped by 2 bases and J by 5 bases, with 18 bases between them. This CDR3 contains 15 residues. Looked up from germline, CDR1 is GTSNPN and CDR2 is SVGIG (reference sequence). CDR3 amino acids: CAWSTLPGGKTEAFF. The CDR3 nucleotides are TGTGCCTGGAGTACCCTCCCGGGAGGGAAAACTGAAGCTTTCTTT.

This chain uses TRBV19 with TRBJ2-7; D possibly corresponds to TRBD1 (6 bases). Germline assignment: CDR1 LNHDA and CDR2 SQIVND (reference sequence). V was trimmed by 7 bases and J by 6 bases, leaving 25 bases between them. The CDR3 spans 16 residues. CDR3 residues: CASTGTYNGKMSEQYF. CDR3 coding DNA: TGTGCCAGTACAGGGACATATAATGGGAAGATGTCCGAGCAGTACTTC.

The V call is TRBV30, the J call TRBJ2-7; the D gene is possibly TRBD2 (5 bases). V was cut by 7 bases and J by 3 bases, with 16 bases left in between. This CDR3 contains 13 residues. CDR1 is GTSNPN and CDR2 is SVGIG in the germline V gene (reference sequence). The CDR3 DNA is TGTGCCTACACCCAGGACTTTAGCTACGAGCAGTACTTC. Translating it yields CAYTQDFSYEQYF.